This is a list of T cell receptor beta chains from one sample in a study of blood T cell repertoires in COVID-19. Data came from immunoSEQ multiplex PCR; TCRdb stores just in-frame clones and leaves some out. The data show hundreds of thousands of clones, 85% to 90% seen once. Sequences were obtained from PBMCs or T cells enriched from blood (not recorded which). The receptors stem from a young man who had recovered from COVID-19. The CDR3 runs from the conserved cysteine through the conserved F or W. A D gene is named only where the DNA matches it firmly. The size of a clone is reported for some rows only, either as once, few or many, or as a class for expanded clones.

D | J | size | V | CDR3 | DNA
. | TRBJ2-1 | . | TRBV19 | CASSIVGSYNEQFF | TGTGCCAGTAGTATAGTCGGCTCCTACAATGAGCAGTTCTTC
TRBD2 | TRBJ2-1 | . | TRBV4-2 | CASSQDPGGSSYNEQFF | TGTGCCAGCAGCCAAGATCCGGGCGGGAGCTCCTACAATGAGCAGTTCTTC
. | TRBJ1-2 | . | TRBV27 | CASGRGNYGYTF | TGTGCCAGCGGTAGGGGGAACTATGGCTACACCTTC
. | TRBJ2-2 | . | TRBV9 | CASRSGYANTGELFF | TGTGCCAGCAGGAGCGGATACGCGAACACCGGGGAGCTGTTTTTT
. | TRBJ1-1 | once | TRBV7-2 | CASSSERISTEAFF | TGTGCCAGCAGCTCGGAGAGGATATCCACTGAAGCTTTCTTT
TRBD2 | TRBJ2-7 | . | TRBV28 | CASRLAGAYEQYF | TGTGCCAGCAGGCTAGCGGGAGCATACGAGCAGTACTTC
. | TRBJ1-1 | . | TRBV29-1 | CSVESVGVDTEAFF | TGCAGCGTTGAGTCTGTAGGGGTGGACACTGAAGCTTTCTTT
. | TRBJ1-2 | . | TRBV9 | CASSLGDSSYGYTF | TGTGCCAGCAGCCTCGGGGACTCAAGCTATGGCTACACCTTC
. | TRBJ2-7 | . | TRBV7-8 | CASSLAAGQYF | TGTGCCAGCAGCTTAGCCGCGGGGCAGTACTTC
TRBD2 | TRBJ2-1 | . | TRBV11-2 | CASNPPSGGTYNEQFF | TGTGCCAGCAACCCCCCGAGCGGGGGCACCTACAATGAGCAGTTCTTC